This T cell receptor (beta chain) was sequenced during a study of T cell responses to AZD1222 COVID-19 vaccine. Concerning this clone: The antigen remains undetermined. Just one base apart from a much larger clone, this may be a read error. Other nucleotide sequences in the sample specify the same CDR3.

Assay: immunoSEQ multiplex PCR; the TCRdb copy retains only in-frame clones and omits some. The top ten clones hold about 18% of a sample with more than 85,000 clones, approximately 88% of them seen once. General study points: Baseline antibody screening turned up just five to seven seropositive AZD1222 recipients. Unmutated regions of variants are reportedly targeted by nearly half of spike-specific TCRs.

This material consisted of peripheral blood, taken on day 0 of AZD1222 vaccination. The origin of this receptor is an adult in good health.

This CDR3 is CASSQSRGSLAKNIQYF. The CDR3 DNA follows: TGTGCCAGCAGTCAATCACGGGGTAGCCTAGCCAAAAACATTCAGTACTTC. The chain carries TRBV4-2 and TRBJ2-4; D perhaps matches TRBD2 (5 bases). The V end lost 6 bases, the J end lost 0 bases, and 18 bases lay between the germline ends. Per germline, CDR1 LGHNA and CDR2 YNFKEQ. This CDR3 is 17 amino acids long.